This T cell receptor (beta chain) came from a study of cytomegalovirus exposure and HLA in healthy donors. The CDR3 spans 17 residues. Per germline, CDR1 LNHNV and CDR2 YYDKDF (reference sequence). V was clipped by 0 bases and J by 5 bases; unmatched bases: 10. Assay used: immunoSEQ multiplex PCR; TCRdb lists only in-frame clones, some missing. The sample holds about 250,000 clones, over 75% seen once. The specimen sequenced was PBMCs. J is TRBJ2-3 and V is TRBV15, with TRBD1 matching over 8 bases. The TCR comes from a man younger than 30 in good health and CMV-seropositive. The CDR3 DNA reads TGTGCCACCAGCAGAGATAGAACAGGGGGTCTCGTAGATACGCAGTATTTT. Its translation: CATSRDRTGGLVDTQYF.